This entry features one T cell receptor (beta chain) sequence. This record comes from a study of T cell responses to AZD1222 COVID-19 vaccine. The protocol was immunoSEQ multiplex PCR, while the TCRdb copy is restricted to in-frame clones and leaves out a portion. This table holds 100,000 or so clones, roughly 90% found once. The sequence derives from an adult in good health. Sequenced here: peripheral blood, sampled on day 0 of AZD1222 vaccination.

This CDR3 reads CATSRDRGAGTEAFF. Here the CDR3 DNA reads TGTGCCACCAGCAGAGATAGGGGGGCGGGCACTGAAGCTTTCTTT. This chain connects TRBV15 to TRBJ1-1; possible D gene TRBD1, 6 bases. The CDR3 has 15 residues. V lost 0 bases and J 4 bases, leaving 12 bases between the germline ends. The germline V gene encodes CDR1 LNHNV and CDR2 YYDKDF (reference sequence).